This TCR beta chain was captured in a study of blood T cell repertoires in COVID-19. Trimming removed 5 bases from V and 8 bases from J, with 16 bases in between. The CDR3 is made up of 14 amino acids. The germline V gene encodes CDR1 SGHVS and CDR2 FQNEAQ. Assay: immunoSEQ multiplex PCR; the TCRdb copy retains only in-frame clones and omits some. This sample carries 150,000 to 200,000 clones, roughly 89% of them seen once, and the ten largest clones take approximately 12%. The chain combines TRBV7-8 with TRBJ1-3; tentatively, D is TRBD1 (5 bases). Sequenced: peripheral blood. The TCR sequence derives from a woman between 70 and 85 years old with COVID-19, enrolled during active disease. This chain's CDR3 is CASSLDQGRDTIYF. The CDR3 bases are TGTGCCAGCAGCCTGGACCAGGGTAGGGACACCATATATTTT. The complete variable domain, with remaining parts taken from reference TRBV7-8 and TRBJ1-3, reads GAGVSQSPRYKVAKRGQDVALRCDPISGHVSLFWYQQALGQGPEFLTYFQNEAQLDKSGLPSDRFFAERPEGSVSTLKIQRTQQEDSAVYLCASSLDQGRDTIYFGEGSWLTVV.